This T cell receptor beta chain was recovered during a study of cytomegalovirus exposure and HLA in healthy donors. This PCR relied on a set of 60 Vbeta primers and 13 Jbeta primers. The protocol was immunoSEQ multiplex PCR, while the TCRdb copy is restricted to in-frame clones and leaves out a portion. The sample includes approximately 110,000 clones, roughly 80% of them seen just once. V lost 5 bases and J 5 bases, leaving 15 bases between the germline ends. CDR1 and CDR2 (germline): SGHAT, FQNNGV. The CDR3 length is 14 residues. The chain links TRBV11-2 to TRBJ1-2; TRBD1 might be the D (6 bases). This TCR was sampled from a woman aged 40 to 50 in good health and CMV-seronegative. The sequencing input was PBMCs. CDR3 coding DNA: TGTGCCAGCAGCCCAGGACAGCTGCCTTATGGCTACACCTTC. This sequence encodes CASSPGQLPYGYTF.